Presented here are 21 T cell receptor beta chains from one specimen sequenced in a study of T cell repertoires in cytomegalovirus infection. TCRdb re-called the reads with MiXCR, one entry per CDR3 protein. Among about 830,000 distinct CDR3 sequences listed, about 31% were seen once. For these TCRs, the target antigens are not known. This specimen consisted of cultured CD8+ T cells from PBMCs, obtained from culture after CMV antigen stimulation. The receptors come from a human donor in good health (CMV status not recorded). Some clones in this sample may be carry-over from other donors' samples.

The V and J genes are TRBV6-5 and TRBJ2-2; the D gene is possibly TRBD2 (6 bases). V lost 4 bases and J lost 7, with 7 bases in between. Germline CDR1 reads MNHEY; CDR2 reads SVGAGI. The CDR3 length is 12 residues. The CDR3: CASSWEDGELFF. Written as DNA, the CDR3 is TGTGCCAGCAGTTGGGAGGACGGGGAGCTGTTTTTT.

CDR3 amino acids: CASSNMEGQNQPQHF. The CDR3 DNA reads as TGTGCCAGTAGTAATATGGAGGGACAAAATCAGCCCCAGCATTTT. V and J are TRBV19 and TRBJ1-5; tentatively, D is TRBD1 (6 bases). CDR3 length equals 15 residues. V shed 4 bases and J shed 4 bases, with 14 bases lying between them. Germline values: CDR1 LNHDA, CDR2 SQIVND (reference sequence).

This clonotype was detected many times. The V and J genes are TRBV7-2 and TRBJ2-5; TRBD2 might be the D (6 bases). The CDR3 has 15 amino acids. The V gene lost 1 base and the J gene lost 5 bases, with 14 bases spanning the gap. Germline V gives CDR1 SGHTA, CDR2 FQGNSA. The CDR3 here is CASSLGPGELETQYF. The CDR3, as DNA: TGTGCCAGCAGCTTAGGTCCGGGGGAGTTGGAGACCCAGTACTTC.

The chain uses TRBV13 and TRBJ2-3, with D hard to call. CDR1 and CDR2 (germline): PRHDT, FYEKMQ (reference sequence). The CDR3 contains 15 residues. Trimming took off 0 bases at V and 1 base at J, with 8 bases between the two ends. CDR3 region: CASSLGWTRTDTQYF. The CDR3 DNA reads TGTGCCAGCAGCTTAGGATGGACCCGCACAGATACGCAGTATTTT.

The sample holds a few counts of this clonotype. The rearrangement uses TRBV10-3 and TRBJ2-7; D is uncertain. The germline V gene encodes CDR1 ENHRY and CDR2 SYGVKD. V was pared by 0 bases and J by 7 bases, with 10 bases between. The CDR3 is 13 amino acids. CDR3 in DNA: TGTGCCATCAGTGAGTCAAGGGTCTGGGAGCAGTACGTC. Protein: CAISESRVWEQYV.

This clonotype was recorded many times. The chain carries TRBV7-2 and TRBJ2-7; 8 bases agree with TRBD2. The CDR3 runs to 20 residues. Trimming removed 6 bases from V and 2 bases from J; junction bases left unmatched: 24. CDR1 is SGHTA, CDR2 FQGNSA, per germline. The DNA for the CDR3 is TGTGCCAGCAGTCCATCCTCCAGGACTAGCACAAAGGGTATCACCTACGAGCAGTACGTC. It yields the protein CASSPSSRTSTKGITYEQYV.

The gene calls are TRBV28 and TRBJ2-3, with D possibly being TRBD2 (6 bases). This CDR3 spans 16 amino acids. Trimming pared 4 bases from V and 1 base from J, leaving 15 bases between. Germline V CDR1 and CDR2: MDHEN, SYDVKM. CDR3: CASSSPRGMGTDTQYF. Here the CDR3 DNA reads TGTGCCAGCAGTTCCCCCCGGGGGATGGGCACAGATACGCAGTATTTT.

This clonotype came up a few times. The chain recombines TRBV7-9 with TRBJ2-7; 8 nucleotides match TRBD1. The CDR3 is 14 residues long. Trimming removed 8 bases from V and 1 base from J; junction bases left unmatched: 7. Germline V gene sequence: CDR1 SEHNR, CDR2 FQNEAQ (reference sequence). Written as DNA, the CDR3 is TGTGCCAGCGGGGGAACAGGGGGTTCCTACGAGCAGTACTTC. This gives the protein CASGGTGGSYEQYF. The complete variable domain, with remaining parts taken from reference TRBV7-9 and TRBJ2-7, reads DTGVSQNPRHKITKRGQNVTFRCDPISEHNRLYWYRQTLGQGPEFLTYFQNEAQLEKSRLLSDRFSAERPKGSFSTLEIQRTEQGDSAMYLCASGGTGGSYEQYFGPGTRLTVT.

This clonotype was seen a single time. One end of the junction varies from germline; a read error may be responsible. This chain joins TRBV19 and TRBJ1-1, with D unclear. CDR1 LNHDA and CDR2 SQIVND come from the germline V gene (reference sequence). The CDR3 sequence is 13 residues long. CDR3 amino acids: CASRQAMNAEAFF. CDR3 DNA: TGTGCCAGTAGACAAGCGATGAACGCTGAAGCTTTCTTT.

CDR3 sequence (DNA): TGTGCCAGCAGCCCCGGAGAAGGGGGGTCCTATAATTCACCCCTCCACTTT. This codes for CASSPGEGGSYNSPLHF. The chain combines TRBV5-6 with TRBJ1-6, with D possibly matching TRBD1 (6 bases). The V and J ends lost 4 bases and 1 base respectively, with 15 bases between them. The CDR3 has 17 residues. Looked up from germline, CDR1 is SGHDT and CDR2 is YYEEEE.

This clonotype was counted only a few times. This rearrangement joins TRBV6-2 or TRBV6-3 to TRBJ2-2; no definite D call. The CDR3 runs 13 residues. V was pared by 4 bases and J by 8 bases, with 11 bases between. Germline values: CDR1 MNHEY, CDR2 SVGEGT. The CDR3 protein is CASSSIGRGELFF. Written as DNA, the CDR3 is TGTGCCAGCAGTTCAATCGGACGTGGGGAGCTGTTTTTT.

This chain's CDR3 is CASSLVGFSNTGELFF. The CDR3, as DNA: TGTGCCAGCAGCTTAGTCGGTTTCTCGAACACCGGGGAGCTGTTTTTT. The V and J genes are TRBV11-3 and TRBJ2-2; D is uncertain. Germline loops: CDR1 SGHNT, CDR2 YENEEA. The CDR3 totals 16 residues. Deletions cut 1 base from V and 0 bases from J, with 9 bases between.

In nucleotides, the CDR3 is TGTGCCAGCAGCTTAGCGCCAGACGGACAGCCCCAGCATTTT. Translation: CASSLAPDGQPQHF. The chain links TRBV7-6 to TRBJ1-5; no clear D gene. Trimming removed 0 bases at V and 7 bases at J, with 10 bases between. CDR3 size: 14 residues. Germline CDR1 SGHVS, CDR2 FNYEAQ.

This clonotype has only one observation. This could be a read error, since a much larger clone is one nucleotide away. V and J are TRBV13 and TRBJ2-1, with D uncertain. The CDR3 is 16 residues long. Germline CDR1 and CDR2: PRHDT and FYEKMQ (reference sequence). V lost 1 base to trimming and J lost 0 bases, with 10 bases between them. CDR3 in DNA: TGTGCCAGCAGCTTAGAGGGCAAGAGCTCCTACAATGAGCAGTTCTTC. Protein sequence: CASSLEGKSSYNEQFF. Drawing the rest from reference TRBV13 and TRBJ2-1, the complete variable domain is AAGVIQSPRHLIKEKRETATLKCYPIPRHDTVYWYQQGPGQDPQFLISFYEKMQSDKGSIPDRFSAQQFSDYHSELNMSSLELGDSALYFCASSLEGKSSYNEQFFGPGTRLTVL.

In its sample, this clonotype was seen a few times. Because it lacks the conserved phenylalanine or tryptophan at the end, this CDR3 is likely a read error. The V call is TRBV4-1, the J call TRBJ1-5, with D hard to call. There are 15 residues in the CDR3. Germline V gives CDR1 MGHRA, CDR2 YSYEKL. Trimming pared 1 base from V and 3 bases from J, leaving 10 bases between. This CDR3 reads CASSQGRTANQPQHS. In DNA, the CDR3 is TGCGCCAGCAGCCAAGGAAGGACGGCCAATCAGCCCCAGCATTCT.

The chain combines TRBV14 with TRBJ2-3; 8 bases fit TRBD1. V dropped 0 bases and J dropped 2; count of bases not matched to a gene: 16. CDR1 and CDR2 from the germline V gene are SGHDN and FVKESK. The CDR3 extends over 20 amino acids. The CDR3 is CASSQDGDRTPKPDTDTQYF. The CDR3 bases are TGTGCCAGCAGCCAAGACGGGGACAGGACCCCCAAGCCGGACACAGATACGCAGTATTTT.

This clonotype was counted between two and nine times. V usage is TRBV28 and J usage is TRBJ2-7; D is unclear. This CDR3 spans 13 amino acids. The V gene's germline CDR1 is MDHEN and CDR2 SYDVKM. The V and J ends lost 0 bases and 4 bases respectively, with 7 bases between them. DNA of the CDR3: TGTGCCAGCAGTTTATGGATCCTTTACGAGCAGTACGTC. It is translated as CASSLWILYEQYV.

This clonotype has a count of ten or more. The chain combines TRBV7-8 with TRBJ1-1; weak D call: TRBD1 (5 bases). V gave up 3 bases and J gave up 4 bases, with 15 bases separating them. CDR1 SGHVS and CDR2 FQNEAQ come from the germline V gene. The CDR3 extends over 15 amino acids. The CDR3 nucleotides read TGTGCCAGCAGCTTCGCGTCAGGGTCGGGCACTGAAGCTTTCTTT. This encodes CASSFASGSGTEAFF.

The chain couples TRBV15 to TRBJ1-5; D unclear. The V end lost 0 bases, the J end lost 6 bases, and 6 bases lay between the germline ends. Germline CDR1 LNHNV, CDR2 YYDKDF (reference sequence). CDR3 size: 13 residues. In nucleotides, the CDR3 is TGTGCCACCAGCAGAGATAACGGTCAGCCCCAGCATTTT. Its protein product is CATSRDNGQPQHF.

This clonotype was detected a few times. The CDR3 protein is CAVHDYYGYTF. The CDR3 DNA follows: TGTGCGGTTCATGATTACTATGGCTACACCTTC. The V call is TRBV27, the J call TRBJ1-2; D not certain. Germline-derived CDR1 and CDR2 are MNHEY and SMNVEV (reference sequence). The CDR3 contains 11 residues.

The CDR3 DNA is TGTGCCAGCACCGCAGGGGTTTTGAACACTGAAGCTTTCTTT. Translating gives CASTAGVLNTEAFF. The rearrangement uses TRBV2 and TRBJ1-1; D may be TRBD1 (6 bases). With 7 bases removed from V and 0 bases from J, the gap between germline ends came to 12 bases. The CDR3 covers 14 residues. CDR1 is SNHLY and CDR2 is FYNNEI in the germline V gene.